These T cell receptor beta chains were read from a single sample in a study of identical twins. Each CDR3 protein is one row after TCRdb ran MiXCR on the 5' RACE reads. The sample lists 420,000 or so distinct CDR3 sequences, around a sixth occurring once. The sample consisted of naive T cells sorted from blood. All receptors come from a man over 45 in good health. The CDR3 runs from the conserved cysteine through the conserved F or W. D genes are given only for firm matches. Clone sizes are given selectively: once, few, many, or a class where the clone is expanded.

V gene: TRBV20-1; D gene: NA; J gene: TRBJ1-1; clone size: NA; CDR3 protein: CSARLQTEAFF; CDR3 DNA: TGCAGTGCTAGATTGCAGACAGAAGCTTTCTTT
V gene: TRBV20-1; D gene: NA; J gene: TRBJ2-2; clone size: NA; CDR3 protein: CSASFALTGELFF; CDR3 DNA: TGCAGTGCTAGTTTCGCCCTCACCGGGGAGCTGTTTTTT
V gene: TRBV6-1; D gene: TRBD1; J gene: TRBJ2-2; clone size: few; CDR3 protein: CASRTRGSGTGELFF; CDR3 DNA: TGTGCCAGCAGAACCAGGGGGTCAGGCACCGGGGAGCTGTTTTTT
V gene: TRBV12-3/TRBV12-4; D gene: TRBD1; J gene: TRBJ2-6; clone size: many; CDR3 protein: CASSFGGTGISSGANVLTF; CDR3 DNA: TGTGCCAGCAGTTTCGGGGGGACAGGGATCTCCTCTGGGGCCAACGTCCTGACTTTC
V gene: TRBV20-1; D gene: NA; J gene: TRBJ2-7; clone size: few; CDR3 protein: CSAHGGYEQYF; CDR3 DNA: TGCAGTGCTCACGGGGGATACGAGCAGTACTTC
V gene: TRBV20-1; D gene: NA; J gene: TRBJ1-2; clone size: NA; CDR3 protein: CSAAEDGTNYGYTF; CDR3 DNA: TGCAGTGCGGCGGAGGACGGTACTAACTATGGCTACACCTTC
V gene: TRBV6-2/TRBV6-3; D gene: NA; J gene: TRBJ2-1; clone size: NA; CDR3 protein: CASSYSNSDGLYNEQFF; CDR3 DNA: TGTGCCAGCAGTTACTCGAACTCGGACGGACTCTACAATGAGCAGTTCTTC
V gene: TRBV7-8; D gene: NA; J gene: TRBJ2-5; clone size: NA; CDR3 protein: CASSLGVRGETQYF; CDR3 DNA: TGTGCCAGCAGCTTGGGAGTGCGCGGAGAGACCCAGTACTTC
V gene: TRBV7-3; D gene: TRBD2; J gene: TRBJ2-1; clone size: many; CDR3 protein: CASSPTSRDYYNEQFF; CDR3 DNA: TGTGCCAGCAGCCCGACCTCTAGGGACTACTACAATGAGCAGTTCTTC
V gene: TRBV29-1; D gene: TRBD1; J gene: TRBJ1-2; clone size: few; CDR3 protein: CSVESTGDSYGYTF; CDR3 DNA: TGCAGCGTTGAATCCACAGGGGATAGCTATGGCTACACCTTC
V gene: TRBV12-3/TRBV12-4; D gene: NA; J gene: TRBJ2-4; clone size: many; CDR3 protein: CASSLAGGGLFIQYF; CDR3 DNA: TGTGCCAGCAGTTTAGCGGGGGGGGGCTTATTCATTCAGTACTTC
V gene: TRBV6-5; D gene: NA; J gene: TRBJ2-7; clone size: NA; CDR3 protein: CASSYSSTGEQYF; CDR3 DNA: TGTGCCAGCAGTTACTCGAGCACTGGGGAGCAGTACTTC
V gene: TRBV5-1; D gene: NA; J gene: TRBJ2-3; clone size: many; CDR3 protein: CASSRERVDTQYF; CDR3 DNA: TGCGCCAGCAGCCGGGAGAGGGTTGATACGCAGTATTTT
V gene: TRBV30; D gene: NA; J gene: TRBJ2-2; clone size: NA; CDR3 protein: CAWRGGRTGNTGELFF; CDR3 DNA: TGTGCCTGGAGGGGTGGACGGACGGGAAACACCGGGGAGCTGTTTTTT
V gene: TRBV10-1; D gene: NA; J gene: TRBJ2-7; clone size: NA; CDR3 protein: CASSESKAARSYEQYF; CDR3 DNA: TGCGCCAGCAGTGAGTCGAAGGCAGCCCGCTCCTACGAGCAGTACTTC
V gene: TRBV12-3/TRBV12-4; D gene: TRBD2; J gene: TRBJ2-3; clone size: NA; CDR3 protein: CASSFSFFRTSGPWAYF; CDR3 DNA: TGTGCCAGCAGTTTTAGTTTCTTTAGGACTAGCGGCCCCTGGGCGTATTTT
V gene: TRBV4-1; D gene: NA; J gene: TRBJ1-6; clone size: NA; CDR3 protein: CASSQVPRRNNSPLHF; CDR3 DNA: TGCGCCAGCAGCCAAGTGCCCAGACGGAACAATTCACCCCTCCACTTT
V gene: TRBV4-3; D gene: TRBD1; J gene: TRBJ2-2; clone size: many; CDR3 protein: CASSRDRAGGELFF; CDR3 DNA: TGCGCCAGCAGCCGCGACAGGGCCGGCGGGGAGCTGTTTTTT
V gene: TRBV25-1; D gene: NA; J gene: TRBJ1-1; clone size: NA; CDR3 protein: CASSEGDGLNLNTEAFF; CDR3 DNA: TGTGCCAGCAGTGAAGGGGACGGGCTGAACTTGAACACTGAAGCTTTCTTT
V gene: TRBV10-3; D gene: TRBD1; J gene: TRBJ2-1; clone size: many; CDR3 protein: CAISVQGALDEQFF; CDR3 DNA: TGTGCCATCAGTGTACAGGGGGCTTTGGATGAGCAGTTCTTC
V gene: TRBV7-2; D gene: TRBD1; J gene: TRBJ2-7; clone size: NA; CDR3 protein: CASSLQGQGAFYEQYF; CDR3 DNA: TGTGCCAGCAGCTTACAGGGGCAGGGGGCATTTTACGAGCAGTACTTC
V gene: TRBV12-3/TRBV12-4; D gene: NA; J gene: TRBJ1-1; clone size: few; CDR3 protein: CASTNRLVGFYTEAFF; CDR3 DNA: TGTGCCAGCACGAACAGACTCGTGGGGTTCTACACTGAAGCTTTCTTT
V gene: TRBV20-1; D gene: TRBD2; J gene: TRBJ2-1; clone size: few; CDR3 protein: CSARPPGLAGPTSSYNEQFF; CDR3 DNA: TGCAGTGCTAGACCTCCGGGACTAGCGGGGCCCACCTCCTCCTACAATGAGCAGTTCTTC
V gene: TRBV20-1; D gene: NA; J gene: TRBJ2-3; clone size: NA; CDR3 protein: CSVPTGTDTQYF; CDR3 DNA: TGCAGTGTCCCGACAGGCACAGATACGCAGTATTTT
V gene: TRBV6-1; D gene: TRBD2; J gene: TRBJ2-3; clone size: few; CDR3 protein: CASTSGASTDTQYF; CDR3 DNA: TGTGCCAGCACGAGCGGGGCTAGCACAGATACGCAGTATTTT
V gene: TRBV18; D gene: TRBD1; J gene: TRBJ2-5; clone size: NA; CDR3 protein: CASSPGTAETQYF; CDR3 DNA: TGTGCCAGCTCACCGGGGACAGCCGAGACCCAGTACTTC
V gene: TRBV7-2; D gene: NA; J gene: TRBJ2-3; clone size: many; CDR3 protein: CASSPAYRTENTDTQYF; CDR3 DNA: TGTGCCAGCAGCCCCGCTTACAGGACGGAAAACACAGATACGCAGTATTTT
V gene: TRBV7-2; D gene: NA; J gene: TRBJ1-6; clone size: many; CDR3 protein: CASSLRGADSPLHF; CDR3 DNA: TGTGCCAGCAGCTTACGAGGGGCGGATTCACCCCTCCACTTT
V gene: TRBV28; D gene: NA; J gene: TRBJ1-1; clone size: few; CDR3 protein: CASSFRGRLNTEAFF; CDR3 DNA: TGTGCCAGCAGTTTCAGAGGGAGGCTGAACACTGAAGCTTTCTTT
V gene: TRBV20-1; D gene: NA; J gene: TRBJ1-5; clone size: many; CDR3 protein: CSAIRGYSNQPQHF; CDR3 DNA: TGCAGTGCTATCCGGGGATATAGCAATCAGCCCCAGCATTTT
V gene: TRBV20-1; D gene: TRBD2; J gene: TRBJ2-7; clone size: NA; CDR3 protein: CSAPTLRGNEQYF; CDR3 DNA: TGCAGTGCTCCTACGTTGCGGGGGAACGAGCAGTACTTC
V gene: TRBV7-9; D gene: NA; J gene: TRBJ2-3; clone size: NA; CDR3 protein: CASGRGSDTQYF; CDR3 DNA: TGTGCCAGCGGGAGAGGGTCAGATACGCAGTATTTT
V gene: TRBV4-1; D gene: NA; J gene: TRBJ2-1; clone size: NA; CDR3 protein: CASSRGSGTTYNEQFF; CDR3 DNA: TGCGCCAGCAGCCGCGGGTCCGGGACAACTTACAATGAGCAGTTCTTC
V gene: TRBV18; D gene: TRBD1; J gene: TRBJ2-3; clone size: NA; CDR3 protein: CASSGQGGADTQYF; CDR3 DNA: TGTGCCAGCTCAGGACAGGGGGGCGCAGATACGCAGTATTTT
V gene: TRBV7-7; D gene: NA; J gene: TRBJ2-5; clone size: few; CDR3 protein: CASSLSQGGHRQETQYF; CDR3 DNA: TGTGCCAGCAGCCTCAGCCAAGGGGGACACCGGCAAGAGACCCAGTACTTC
V gene: TRBV30; D gene: NA; J gene: TRBJ2-1; clone size: NA; CDR3 protein: CAWDRRIYNEQFF; CDR3 DNA: TGTGCCTGGGACCGAAGAATATACAATGAGCAGTTCTTC
V gene: TRBV14; D gene: TRBD1; J gene: TRBJ2-3; clone size: NA; CDR3 protein: CASSPLGQAGTQYF; CDR3 DNA: TGTGCCAGCAGCCCCCTGGGACAGGCGGGTACGCAGTATTTT
V gene: TRBV20-1; D gene: NA; J gene: TRBJ2-5; clone size: many; CDR3 protein: CSAPPGPGETQYF; CDR3 DNA: TGCAGTGCTCCCCCGGGGCCGGGGGAGACCCAGTACTTC
V gene: TRBV12-3/TRBV12-4; D gene: NA; J gene: TRBJ2-1; clone size: NA; CDR3 protein: CASSLSGSVYNEQFF; CDR3 DNA: TGTGCCAGCAGTTTATCTGGGTCTGTCTACAATGAGCAGTTCTTC
V gene: TRBV6-5; D gene: NA; J gene: TRBJ2-2; clone size: many; CDR3 protein: CASSYSYPPSGELFF; CDR3 DNA: TGTGCCAGCAGTTACTCATACCCACCCTCCGGGGAGCTGTTTTTT
V gene: TRBV6-2/TRBV6-3; D gene: NA; J gene: TRBJ2-1; clone size: NA; CDR3 protein: CASSYPGTRAFNEQFF; CDR3 DNA: TGTGCCAGCAGTTACCCCGGGACTCGGGCTTTCAATGAGCAGTTCTTC
V gene: TRBV6-2/TRBV6-3; D gene: TRBD2; J gene: TRBJ2-1; clone size: many; CDR3 protein: CASSSRLAGGPGYNEQFF; CDR3 DNA: TGTGCCAGCAGTAGCCGACTAGCGGGGGGGCCGGGTTACAATGAGCAGTTCTTC
V gene: TRBV5-6; D gene: NA; J gene: TRBJ1-1; clone size: NA; CDR3 protein: CASSPTWDTEAFF; CDR3 DNA: TGTGCCAGCAGTCCCACATGGGACACTGAAGCTTTCTTT
V gene: TRBV11-2; D gene: NA; J gene: TRBJ2-4; clone size: few; CDR3 protein: CASSSTGYIQYF; CDR3 DNA: TGTGCCAGCAGCTCAACAGGGTACATTCAGTACTTC
V gene: TRBV18; D gene: NA; J gene: TRBJ2-7; clone size: NA; CDR3 protein: CASSPPGAITYEQYF; CDR3 DNA: TGTGCCAGCTCACCACCGGGGGCAATTACCTACGAGCAGTACTTC
V gene: TRBV11-2; D gene: NA; J gene: TRBJ2-3; clone size: NA; CDR3 protein: CASSFTREARGPQYF; CDR3 DNA: TGTGCCAGCAGCTTTACCCGTGAAGCTAGGGGTCCGCAGTATTTT
V gene: TRBV5-1; D gene: TRBD1; J gene: TRBJ2-7; clone size: many; CDR3 protein: CASSPRTGAAYEQYF; CDR3 DNA: TGCGCCAGCAGCCCCCGGACAGGGGCAGCCTACGAGCAGTACTTC
V gene: TRBV25-1; D gene: NA; J gene: TRBJ1-4; clone size: NA; CDR3 protein: CASSDPRGGGEKLFF; CDR3 DNA: TGTGCCAGCAGTGACCCACGTGGGGGCGGTGAAAAACTGTTTTTT
V gene: TRBV2; D gene: TRBD1; J gene: TRBJ1-1; clone size: NA; CDR3 protein: CASSGGQMNTEAFF; CDR3 DNA: TGTGCCAGCAGTGGGGGACAGATGAACACTGAAGCTTTCTTT
V gene: TRBV28; D gene: NA; J gene: TRBJ1-4; clone size: NA; CDR3 protein: CASSLAGQGNEKLFF; CDR3 DNA: TGTGCCAGCAGTTTGGCGGGGCAAGGGAATGAAAAACTGTTTTTT
V gene: TRBV20-1; D gene: TRBD1; J gene: TRBJ1-5; clone size: few; CDR3 protein: CSARDQGVAQPQHF; CDR3 DNA: TGCAGTGCTAGAGACCAGGGGGTCGCTCAGCCCCAGCATTTT
V gene: TRBV20-1; D gene: NA; J gene: TRBJ2-3; clone size: few; CDR3 protein: CSASVSTDTQYF; CDR3 DNA: TGCAGTGCTAGCGTCAGCACAGATACGCAGTATTTT
V gene: TRBV29-1; D gene: NA; J gene: TRBJ2-7; clone size: NA; CDR3 protein: CSVGGLEGGYEQYF; CDR3 DNA: TGCAGCGTTGGAGGCCTGGAGGGGGGGTACGAGCAGTACTTC
V gene: TRBV9; D gene: NA; J gene: TRBJ2-7; clone size: NA; CDR3 protein: CASSGPDTYEQYF; CDR3 DNA: TGTGCCAGCAGCGGACCCGACACCTACGAGCAGTACTTC
V gene: TRBV15; D gene: NA; J gene: TRBJ1-1; clone size: few; CDR3 protein: CATSRGLGNTEAFF; CDR3 DNA: TGTGCCACCAGCAGAGGGCTGGGGAACACTGAAGCTTTCTTT